These 21 T cell receptor beta chains came from one sample sequenced in a study of HIV-infected children after antiretroviral therapy interruption. Noted treatment: PENTA 11 planned treatment interruption arm or continuous ART arm. RNA-based 3' RACE libraries used unique molecular identifiers. TCRdb passed the 3' RACE reads through MiXCR, listing each CDR3 protein once. The profile shows 90,000 or so distinct CDR3 sequences, approximately 6.9% of them singletons. The source was CD45RA+ CD4+ T cells from PBMCs, pooled from several time points, collected from a donor given antiretroviral therapy, either interrupted or continuous. The subset was: naive CD4+ CD45RA+ CD45RO- T cells. The source is a pool of human donors with HIV.

This clonotype was counted between two and nine times. The chain links TRBV20-1 to TRBJ1-2; D is uncertain. The germline gives CDR1 DFQATT, CDR2 SNEGSKA (reference sequence). V lost 0 bases, J lost 6 bases, and 8 bases lay in between. This CDR3 spans 12 amino acids. The CDR3 protein is CSARDVGDGYTF. DNA for the CDR3: TGCAGTGCTAGAGATGTGGGAGATGGCTACACCTTC.

This clonotype was counted many times. This rearrangement joins TRBV28 to TRBJ2-7, with D hard to call. The CDR3 runs to 12 residues. Looked up from germline, CDR1 is MDHEN and CDR2 is SYDVKM. Trimming left V 4 bases short and J 5 bases short, with 9 bases between. CDR3 loop: CASSSTDDEQYF. The CDR3 DNA reads as TGTGCCAGCAGTTCAACGGACGACGAGCAGTACTTC.

This clonotype was observed many times. V gene TRBV12-3 or TRBV12-4 combines with J gene TRBJ2-7; D remains ambiguous. Trimming shortened V by 3 bases and J by 0 bases, and 3 bases separated the two germline ends. This CDR3 has 12 amino acids. DNA for the CDR3: TGTGCCAGCAGTTTCCTCTCCTACGAGCAGTACTTC. Translation: CASSFLSYEQYF.

The table lists this clonotype with many counts. The J gene is TRBJ2-7, the V gene TRBV28; perhaps TRBD2 as D (5 bases). The V gene lost 3 bases and the J gene lost 7 bases, with 13 bases spanning the gap. Germline assignment: CDR1 MDHEN and CDR2 SYDVKM. The CDR3 runs 13 residues. The CDR3 protein is CASSFPGVREQYF. CDR3 bases: TGTGCCAGCAGTTTTCCCGGGGTGAGGGAGCAGTACTTC.

This sequence joins TRBV7-2 and TRBJ2-7; D ambiguous. The CDR3 has 14 amino acids. Germline CDR1 reads SGHTA; CDR2 reads FQGNSA. V was cut by 2 bases and J by 0 bases, with 8 bases left in between. CDR3 protein: CASSLPPNSYEQYF. The CDR3 DNA reads as TGTGCCAGCAGCTTACCCCCTAACTCCTACGAGCAGTACTTC. Full variable domain (missing parts from reference TRBV7-2 and TRBJ2-7): GAGVSQSPSNKVTEKGKDVELRCDPISGHTALYWYRQSLGQGLEFLIYFQGNSAPDKSGLPSDRFSAERTGGSVSTLTIQRTQQEDSAVYLCASSLPPNSYEQYFGPGTRLTVT.

This clonotype was counted ten times or more. This chain links TRBV18 with TRBJ1-5; 12 nucleotides align to TRBD1. Germline-derived CDR1 and CDR2 are KGHSH and LQKENI. The CDR3 extends over 16 amino acids. The junction had 6 bases not matched to a gene; V was cut back by 3 bases and J by 6 bases. CDR3 sequence (DNA): TGTGCCAGCTCACCTGGGGACAGGGGGCCGGGTCAGCCCCAGCATTTT. Amino acid sequence: CASSPGDRGPGQPQHF.

This clonotype occurred a few times. The rearrangement uses TRBV29-1 and TRBJ1-1, with unresolved D. V was trimmed by 6 bases and J by 0 bases, leaving 11 bases between them. The CDR3 is 13 amino acids. Per the germline V gene, CDR1 is SQVTM and CDR2 is ANQGSEA. CDR3 sequence: CSVPRIMNTEAFF. DNA for the CDR3: TGCAGCGTCCCCAGGATCATGAACACTGAAGCTTTCTTT.

This clonotype was seen many times. The chain combines TRBV6-1 with TRBJ2-3, with a tentative D call TRBD2 (5 bases). Trimming shortened V by 6 bases and J by 2 bases, and 12 bases separated the two germline ends. Germline V gene data show CDR1 as MNHNS and CDR2 as SASEGT. This CDR3 is built from 14 residues. CDR3 coding DNA: TGTGCCAGCAGCGCGACTACGTTCACAGATACGCAGTATTTT. Its translation: CASSATTFTDTQYF.

The CDR3 sequence is CSASGLITDTQYF. In DNA form, the CDR3 reads TGCAGTGCTAGCGGGTTAATCACAGATACGCAGTATTTT. This chain connects TRBV20-1 to TRBJ2-3; D is ambiguous. Per germline, CDR1 DFQATT and CDR2 SNEGSKA (reference sequence). This CDR3 comprises 13 residues. Trimming removed 3 bases at V and 2 bases at J, with 9 bases between.

This clonotype occurred many times. A read error may account for a junction end that differs from germline. The chain is built from TRBV2 and TRBJ1-5; 8 bases fit TRBD1. Per germline, CDR1 SNHLY and CDR2 FYNNEI. The CDR3 loop spans 16 amino acids. The CDR3 reads CASSAGQGYNNQAPLF. For the CDR3, the DNA is TGTGCCAGCAGCGCAGGACAGGGATATAACAACCAGGCTCCGCTTTTT.

This clonotype was recorded at least ten times. J is TRBJ2-7 and V is TRBV5-1; no clear D gene. Per the germline V gene, CDR1 is SGHRS and CDR2 is YFSETQ. V was shortened by 0 bases and J by 4 bases, with 11 bases between the two germline ends. The CDR3 contains 14 residues. CDR3 sequence reads: CASSLDTPGYEQYF. DNA of the CDR3: TGCGCCAGCAGCTTGGACACCCCCGGTTACGAGCAGTACTTC.

The table lists this clonotype with many counts. The rearrangement uses TRBV11-2 and TRBJ1-2; D unclear. The CDR3 has 12 residues. The germline V and J ends were trimmed by 5 bases and 1 base, with 5 bases remaining between them. CDR1 and CDR2 from the germline V gene are SGHAT and FQNNGV. For the CDR3, the DNA is TGTGCCAGCAGCCATGGTAACTATGGCTACACCTTC. It yields the protein CASSHGNYGYTF.

This clonotype has ten or more counts. This chain connects TRBV11-2 to TRBJ1-3; possible D gene TRBD1, 5 bases. The CDR3 contains 18 residues. CDR1 SGHAT and CDR2 FQNNGV come from the germline V gene. V was pared by 1 base and J by 2 bases, with 18 bases between. For the CDR3, the DNA is TGTGCCAGCAGCTTAGGAGGCTTAATGGGGACTACTGGAAACACCATATATTTT. This codes for CASSLGGLMGTTGNTIYF.

This clonotype was seen many times. The chain employs TRBV7-2 and TRBJ2-7; 7 bases match TRBD2. The germline V gene encodes CDR1 SGHTA and CDR2 FQGNSA. Germline trimming cut 1 base from V and 3 bases from J; bases unmatched to any gene: 6. The CDR3 contains 15 residues. CDR3 DNA: TGTGCCAGCAGCTTAGTAGGTAGCGGGCGCTACGAGCAGTACTTC. It codes for CASSLVGSGRYEQYF. Variable domain in full (rest from reference TRBV7-2 and TRBJ2-7): GAGVSQSPSNKVTEKGKDVELRCDPISGHTALYWYRQSLGQGLEFLIYFQGNSAPDKSGLPSDRFSAERTGGSVSTLTIQRTQQEDSAVYLCASSLVGSGRYEQYFGPGTRLTVT.

This clonotype was counted a few times. The chain carries TRBV5-1 and TRBJ2-2; D is possibly TRBD2 (6 bases). Germline-derived CDR1 and CDR2 are SGHRS and YFSETQ. V was trimmed by 4 bases and J by 4 bases, leaving 14 bases between them. This CDR3 has 15 residues. The CDR3 protein is CASSIRQTSTGELFF. The CDR3 region has the DNA TGCGCCAGCAGCATACGGCAGACTAGCACCGGGGAGCTGTTTTTT.

This clonotype was seen ten or more times. The V call is TRBV14, the J call TRBJ2-7, with 12 bases lining up with TRBD2. The CDR3 length is 16 residues. Trimming removed 1 base from V and 6 bases from J; junction bases left unmatched: 7. Germline V gene lookup returns CDR1 SGHDN and CDR2 FVKESK. For the CDR3, the DNA is TGTGCCAGCAGCCAAGTGAAACTAGCGGGAGGTGGCGAGCAGTACTTC. This encodes CASSQVKLAGGGEQYF.

This clonotype came up many times. The chain has TRBV7-2 and TRBJ2-7; maybe TRBD2 (6 bases). This CDR3 spans 15 amino acids. The germline gives CDR1 SGHTA, CDR2 FQGNSA. Trimming took off 0 bases at V and 3 bases at J, with 12 bases between the two ends. CDR3 coding DNA: TGTGCCAGCAGCTTAGCCCGTGGGGGGATCTACGAGCAGTACTTC. Translation: CASSLARGGIYEQYF.

This clonotype was seen many times. The gene calls are TRBV7-8 and TRBJ2-2; weak D call: TRBD2 (6 bases). V shed 8 bases and J shed 8 bases, with 15 bases lying between them. CDR1 and CDR2 from the germline V gene are SGHVS and FQNEAQ. The CDR3 is 13 amino acids. The CDR3: CASLVGSGGELFF. CDR3 coding DNA: TGTGCCAGCCTCGTGGGTAGCGGTGGGGAGCTGTTTTTT.

This clonotype was found a few times. The V gene is TRBV20-1, the J gene TRBJ1-3, with 7 bases fitting TRBD1. The germline V gene encodes CDR1 DFQATT and CDR2 SNEGSKA (reference sequence). The CDR3 loop spans 13 amino acids. V dropped 2 bases and J dropped 8; count of bases not matched to a gene: 6. CDR3 sequence: CSARIRGVDTIYF. As DNA, the CDR3 is TGCAGTGCTAGAATCAGGGGGGTGGACACCATATATTTT.

This clonotype was counted between two and nine times. V is TRBV12-5 and J is TRBJ2-1, with D possibly matching TRBD2 (5 bases). This CDR3 comprises 14 residues. The V gene lost 0 bases and the J gene lost 8 bases, with 11 bases spanning the gap. Germline lookup yields CDR1 LGHNT and CDR2 FRNRAP. The CDR3 sequence: CASGLVAGGDEQFF. The DNA for the CDR3 is TGTGCTAGTGGTTTGGTAGCCGGAGGCGATGAGCAGTTCTTC.

The V call is TRBV2, the J call TRBJ2-1; the D gene is possibly TRBD2 (5 bases). This CDR3 contains 13 residues. The V and J ends lost 7 bases and 2 bases respectively, with 9 bases between them. Germline-derived CDR1 and CDR2 are SNHLY and FYNNEI. CDR3 residues: CASKTRTYNEQFF. In DNA form, the CDR3 reads TGTGCCAGCAAAACTAGGACCTACAATGAGCAGTTCTTC.